The source of this TCR beta chain is a study of cytomegalovirus exposure and HLA in healthy donors. The CDR3 is 16 residues long. Germline CDR1 and CDR2: SGHTA and FQGTGA. V dropped 3 bases and J dropped 9; count of bases not matched to a gene: 9. Use of 60 Vbeta and 13 Jbeta primers characterized the PCR. Libraries were prepared by immunoSEQ multiplex PCR; TCRdb keeps only in-frame clonotypes and omits some of them. This sample contains 150,000 or so clones. The V gene is TRBV7-3, the J gene TRBJ2-1; 12 bases map to TRBD1. This TCR was recovered from a woman aged 50 to 60 in good health and CMV-seronegative. The sequenced sample was PBMCs. This chain's CDR3 is CASSLRDRGRGGEQFF. Here the CDR3 DNA reads TGTGCCAGCAGCTTGAGGGACAGGGGGCGCGGAGGTGAGCAGTTCTTC. The full variable domain, completed using reference TRBV7-3 and TRBJ2-1, is GAGVSQTPSNKVTEKGKYVELRCDPISGHTALYWYRQSLGQGPEFLIYFQGTGAADDSGLPNDRFFAVRPEGSVSTLKIQRTERGDSAVYLCASSLRDRGRGGEQFFGPGTRLTVL.